These 19 T cell receptor beta chains were sequenced from one sample in a study of identical twins. Via MiXCR, TCRdb re-called the 5' RACE reads, giving one row per CDR3 protein. The sample lists roughly 720,000 distinct CDR3 sequences; 15% to 20% were seen once. These data are also associated with another study on T cells expressing NK-cell markers.

The sequencing sample was made of PBMCs. The receptors here all came from a woman between 18 and 30 years old in good health.

This clonotype was recorded once. The chain couples TRBV5-1 to TRBJ2-1, with TRBD2 matching 10 bases. Germline V gene data show CDR1 as SGHRS and CDR2 as YFSETQ. The CDR3 is 14 residues long. V was pared by 1 base and J by 8 bases, with 3 bases of the junction left unmatched. CDR3 in DNA: TGCGCCAGCAGCTTGCAGCGGGGGGGGGATGAGCAGTTCTTC. Translating gives CASSLQRGGDEQFF. Supplemented by reference TRBV5-1 and TRBJ2-1, the full variable domain reads KAGVTQTPRYLIKTRGQQVTLSCSPISGHRSVSWYQQTPGQGLQFLFEYFSETQRNKGNFPGRFSGRQFSNSRSEMNVSTLELGDSALYLCASSLQRGGDEQFFGPGTRLTVL.

A few counts support this clonotype. J is TRBJ1-1 and V is TRBV27; possible D gene TRBD1, 5 bases. Trimming took off 2 bases at V and 6 bases at J, with 13 bases between the two ends. Germline CDR1 is MNHEY and CDR2 is SMNVEV (reference sequence). The CDR3 runs 14 residues. The CDR3 here is CASSLLGVGAEAFF. In DNA form, the CDR3 reads TGTGCCAGCAGTTTACTAGGTGTGGGGGCTGAAGCTTTCTTT.

This clonotype was counted ten times or more. This chain links TRBV5-1 with TRBJ1-4; tentative D call: TRBD1 (5 bases). V was pared by 1 base and J by 7 bases, with 20 bases between. CDR1 is SGHRS and CDR2 is YFSETQ in the germline V gene. The CDR3 totals 17 residues. The CDR3 reads CASSLMDGVGAGEKLFF. CDR3 in DNA: TGCGCCAGCAGCTTGATGGACGGCGTCGGGGCGGGTGAAAAACTGTTTTTT.

This clonotype showed up many times. The genes are TRBV12-3 or TRBV12-4 and TRBJ2-1; D is tentatively TRBD1 or TRBD2 (6 bases each). The CDR3 spans 15 residues. Deletions cut 6 bases from V and 8 bases from J, with 20 bases between. The CDR3 bases are TGTGCCAGCAGCCTACCGTCTAGGGGGGTCGATGAGCAGTTCTTC. Translating gives CASSLPSRGVDEQFF.

This clonotype was seen only a few times. This chain uses TRBV7-9 with TRBJ2-7; 8 positions agree with TRBD1. Germline values: CDR1 SEHNR, CDR2 FQNEAQ (reference sequence). This CDR3 has 15 amino acids. V shed 5 bases and J 4 bases; nucleotides not matched to a gene: 10. In nucleotides, the CDR3 is TGTGCCAGCAGCCGGACCCAGGGGGCGTCATACGAGCAGTACTTC. As protein: CASSRTQGASYEQYF.

The CDR3 DNA reads TGTGCCAGCGGCGGGACAGATCGTTACGAGCAGTACTTC. The encoded protein is CASGGTDRYEQYF. The rearrangement links TRBV5-6 to TRBJ2-7; TRBD1 is a possible D gene (7 bases). Trimming stripped 7 bases from V and 4 bases from J, with 15 bases between. Germline V gene lookup returns CDR1 SGHDT and CDR2 YYEEEE. The CDR3 loop spans 13 amino acids.

This clonotype was counted a few times. V is TRBV6-5 and J is TRBJ1-2, with TRBD1 as a possible D gene (5 bases). Germline assignment: CDR1 MNHEY and CDR2 SVGAGI. This CDR3 contains 14 residues. V shed 4 bases and J shed 8 bases, with 17 bases lying between them. CDR3 sequence: CASSSSGGIQGYTF. The CDR3 DNA reads as TGTGCCAGCAGTTCCTCGGGGGGAATTCAAGGCTACACCTTC.

Notes on this clonotype: The junction differs from germline at one of its ends, possibly a read error. The chain recombines TRBV5-6 with TRBJ2-7; D call uncertain. The CDR3 totals 12 residues. Germline V gene lookup returns CDR1 SGHDT and CDR2 YYEEEE. CDR3 nucleotides: TGTGCCAGCAGCTTGCGGAAATTGCCGTTGGACTTC. Translating gives CASSLRKLPLDF.

This clonotype was recorded a few times. The CDR3 protein is CASSHRDRVTDTQYF. DNA of the CDR3: TGCGCCAGCAGCCACCGGGACAGGGTTACAGATACGCAGTATTTT. The chain employs TRBV5-1 and TRBJ2-3; the match to TRBD1 covers 9 bases. Trimming took 4 bases from V and 3 from J; bases not matched to a gene: 6. CDR3 length: 15 amino acids. From germline, CDR1 is SGHRS and CDR2 YFSETQ. Full variable domain (rest looked up from reference TRBV5-1 and TRBJ2-3): KAGVTQTPRYLIKTRGQQVTLSCSPISGHRSVSWYQQTPGQGLQFLFEYFSETQRNKGNFPGRFSGRQFSNSRSEMNVSTLELGDSALYLCASSHRDRVTDTQYFGPGTRLTVL.

The chain uses TRBV4-1 and TRBJ2-1, with a tentative D call TRBD2 (5 bases). V lost 4 bases and J lost 9, with 16 bases in between. The CDR3 extends over 14 amino acids. CDR1 is MGHRA and CDR2 is YSYEKL in the germline V gene. For the CDR3, the DNA is TGCGCCAGCAGCCCCTCCGCGGGCACAGTTGAGCAGTTCTTC. The encoded protein is CASSPSAGTVEQFF.

The chain carries TRBV19 and TRBJ2-7; TRBD1 matches 8 bases. This CDR3 is 14 amino acids long. Trimming removed 10 bases from V and 0 bases from J; junction bases left unmatched: 8. Germline-derived CDR1 and CDR2 are LNHDA and SQIVND (reference sequence). The CDR3 loop reads CATSEGTGSYEQYF. CDR3 in DNA: TGTGCCACCAGCGAGGGGACAGGCTCCTACGAGCAGTACTTC.

This clonotype was observed a few times. The chain recombines TRBV6-1 with TRBJ2-1; maybe TRBD1 (6 bases). The germline V gene has CDR1 MNHNS and CDR2 SASEGT. V was clipped by 8 bases and J by 8 bases, with 13 bases between them. The length of the CDR3 is 12 residues. The DNA of the CDR3 is TGTGCCAGCCTAACAGGGACCGATGAGCAGTTCTTC. Translating it yields CASLTGTDEQFF.

The rearrangement uses TRBV5-1 and TRBJ1-1; D may be TRBD1 (5 bases). From germline, CDR1 is SGHRS and CDR2 YFSETQ. This CDR3 region has 15 residues. V lost 0 bases, J lost 3 bases, and 12 bases lay in between. Here the CDR3 reads CASSLGFQGDTEAFF. The CDR3 DNA reads TGCGCCAGCAGCTTGGGGTTTCAGGGCGACACTGAAGCTTTCTTT.

The chain combines TRBV10-2 with TRBJ2-5; D gene ambiguous. CDR3 size: 14 residues. The V gene lost 5 bases and the J gene lost 2 bases, with 12 bases spanning the gap. Germline V lookup: CDR1 WSHSY, CDR2 SAAADI. CDR3 in amino acids: CASSQQKRQETQYF. The CDR3 DNA follows: TGCGCCAGCAGTCAGCAGAAGCGACAAGAGACCCAGTACTTC.

The chain is built from TRBV7-9 and TRBJ2-2; the match to TRBD1 covers 7 bases. V trimming: 7 bases; J trimming: 2 bases; junction bases outside the gene matches: 7. The CDR3 loop spans 15 amino acids. Looked up from germline, CDR1 is SEHNR and CDR2 is FQNEAQ (reference sequence). CDR3 region: CASTRQGHNTGELFF. Written as DNA, the CDR3 is TGTGCCAGCACCAGACAGGGACATAACACCGGGGAGCTGTTTTTT.

The J gene is TRBJ1-1, the V gene TRBV6-1; D might be TRBD1 (6 bases). CDR1 is MNHNS and CDR2 is SASEGT in the germline V gene. This CDR3 region has 17 residues. V was pared by 7 bases and J by 5 bases, with 26 bases between. The CDR3 sequence: CASIRLLAGALQTEAFF. The CDR3 region has the DNA TGTGCCAGCATCCGACTGTTGGCAGGGGCCCTGCAGACTGAAGCTTTCTTT.

V is TRBV7-9 and J is TRBJ1-5; D is undetermined. Germline CDR1 SEHNR, CDR2 FQNEAQ (reference sequence). The CDR3 runs to 16 residues. V was shortened by 5 bases and J by 4 bases, with 18 bases between the two germline ends. The CDR3 nucleotides read TGTGCCAGCAGCCCCCTCCCAACCTCAAGTAATCAGCCCCAGCATTTT. Its translation: CASSPLPTSSNQPQHF. Together with reference TRBV7-9 and TRBJ1-5, the CDR3 gives the full variable domain: DTGVSQNPRHKITKRGQNVTFRCDPISEHNRLYWYRQTLGQGPEFLTYFQNEAQLEKSRLLSDRFSAERPKGSFSTLEIQRTEQGDSAMYLCASSPLPTSSNQPQHFGDGTRLSIL.

This clonotype has more than one count but fewer than ten. J is TRBJ2-7 and V is TRBV29-1; 8 bases align to TRBD1. Unmatched junction bases numbered 5, after V lost 6 bases and J lost 1 base. Looked up from germline, CDR1 is SQVTM and CDR2 is ANQGSEA. The CDR3 extends over 13 amino acids. Written as DNA, the CDR3 is TGCAGCGTGACCGGGACAGGATCCTACGAGCAGTACTTC. As protein: CSVTGTGSYEQYF.

This clonotype was counted a few times. J is TRBJ2-7 and V is TRBV12-3 or TRBV12-4, with D possibly matching TRBD2 (5 bases). Deletions cut 3 bases from V and 0 bases from J, with 12 bases between. This CDR3 contains 15 residues. CDR3 sequence reads: CASSFIASSSYEQYF. The CDR3 nucleotides are TGTGCCAGCAGTTTTATCGCTAGCTCCTCCTACGAGCAGTACTTC.